This note documents a single T cell receptor beta chain sequence. Its specificity is not known. The data originate from a study of response to subunit inactivated influenza vaccine. Study findings and constraints: It was suggested by the authors that few new T cells are recruited by each seasonal influenza vaccination.

The CDR3 length is 21 residues. MiXCR, applied by TCRdb to the RT-PCR reads, yields one record per CDR3 protein. The table includes approximately 530,000 distinct CDR3 sequences, over 10% detected once. V is TRBV21-1 and J is TRBJ2-2; the D call of TRBD2 is as the table states it, not checked on the DNA. TRBV21-1 is assigned pseudogene status. The clonotype originates from a man aged 45-65 years who received an inactivated influenza vaccine. Sample: PBMCs from blood, taken 35 to 45 days after vaccination. CDR3: CASSNTKGPRTSGVNTGELFF. The CDR3 nucleotides read TGTGCCAGCAGCAATACGAAGGGCCCTCGGACTAGCGGGGTTAACACCGGGGAGCTGTTTTTT.